This TCR beta chain was identified in a study of regulatory dendritic cells for organ transplantation. General observations from the study: Memory CD8+ T cells were the most oligoclonal; naive cells were highly diverse. Mature dendritic cells appeared to drive more memory CD8+ clonal expansion than regulatory ones. Between individuals, the alloreactive memory CD8+ T cell pool differed considerably.

This clone was seen a few times. Antigen: not known. Libraries were prepared by immunoSEQ multiplex PCR; TCRdb keeps only in-frame clonotypes and omits some of them. Here the sample spans 21,000 or so clones, about 80% being singletons. This CDR3 has 14 residues. V was pared by 0 bases and J by 6 bases, with 12 bases between. Germline CDR1 is MNHEY and CDR2 is SVGAGI. Material: memory CD4+ T cells from blood. Subset noted: CD45RO+ memory T cells. V and J are TRBV6-5 and TRBJ2-7; D possibly corresponds to TRBD1 (6 bases). The TCR sequence derives from a human donor in good health. The CDR3 is CASSYSTTGPEQYF. The CDR3 coding sequence is TGTGCCAGCAGTTACTCGACTACAGGGCCCGAGCAGTACTTC.